Listed below are T cell receptor beta chains from one sample, sequenced in a study of human T cells and chemical hapten exposure. In TCRdb, the RACE reads were re-called with MiXCR into one record per CDR3 protein. This sample has roughly 180,000 distinct CDR3 sequences, with about 15% found just once. Sequenced here: whole blood, sampled in connection with sensitization to the hapten diphenylcyclopropenone (DPC). Receptors originate from a woman aged 25 to 39 with alopecia areata. Some clones in this sample may be carry-over from other donors' samples. CDR3s include the opening cysteine and the closing phenylalanine or tryptophan.

v_gene	j_gene	CDR3aa
TRBV28	TRBJ1-2	CASSSRPPLHTF
TRBV5-5	TRBJ1-1	CASSRREGNTEAFF
TRBV5-1	TRBJ2-7	CASSLTTSGGFSYEQYF
TRBV12-3/TRBV12-4	TRBJ2-7	CASRHRDTSYEQYF
TRBV19	TRBJ2-3	CASSIVRAGSWLPDTQYF
TRBV12-3/TRBV12-4	TRBJ2-7	CASSSGVSQGGEQYF
TRBV29-1	TRBJ1-5	CSVAEHEGQPQHF
TRBV29-1	TRBJ2-1	CSVETGRVDEQFF
TRBV7-9	TRBJ2-2	CASSRQGGAGELFF
TRBV9	TRBJ1-3	CASSLAGISGNTIYF
TRBV29-1	TRBJ2-5	CSVVPLGGSETQYF
TRBV10-1	TRBJ2-2	CASTWTGVTGELFF
TRBV6-1	TRBJ2-2	CASSETSGANTGELFF
TRBV5-1	TRBJ2-1	CASSLDGAGGIDEQFF
TRBV20-1	TRBJ1-5	CSARIQGPGQPQHF
TRBV12-3/TRBV12-4	TRBJ1-3	CATGTGPVGNTIYF
TRBV6-6	TRBJ2-5	CASSKGTGETQYF
TRBV11-2	TRBJ2-7	CASSPLGRGYTYEQYF
TRBV5-8	TRBJ2-1	CASSLAHLNTGFNEQFF
TRBV7-9	TRBJ1-6	CASSSSFDSPLHF
TRBV29-1	TRBJ1-2	CSVVGIYGYTF
TRBV11-3	TRBJ1-5	CASSLDFRTDPSSNQPQHF
TRBV12-3/TRBV12-4	TRBJ2-3	CASSLETGPSTDTQYF
TRBV3-1	TRBJ1-1	CASSRNRHSNTEAFF
TRBV4-3	TRBJ2-1	CASSQDAGQSYNEQFF
TRBV7-9	TRBJ1-5	CASSRENQPQHF
TRBV7-9	TRBJ1-2	CASSKTRDTSGYTF
TRBV29-1	TRBJ1-5	CSVAENGNQPQHF
TRBV7-2	TRBJ1-2	CASSFRQDLYGYTF
TRBV10-3	TRBJ1-4	CAISERGEKLFF